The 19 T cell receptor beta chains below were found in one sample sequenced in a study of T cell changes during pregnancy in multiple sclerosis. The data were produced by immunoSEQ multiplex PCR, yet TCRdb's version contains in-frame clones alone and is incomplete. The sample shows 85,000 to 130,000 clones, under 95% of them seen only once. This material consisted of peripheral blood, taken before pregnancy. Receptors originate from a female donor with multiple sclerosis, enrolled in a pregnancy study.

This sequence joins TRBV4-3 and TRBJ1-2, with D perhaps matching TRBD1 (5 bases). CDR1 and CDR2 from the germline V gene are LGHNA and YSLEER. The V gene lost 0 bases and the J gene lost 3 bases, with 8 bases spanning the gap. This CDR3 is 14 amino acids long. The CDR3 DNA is TGCGCCAGCAGCCAAGAGCAGGGCTACTATGGCTACACCTTC. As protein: CASSQEQGYYGYTF.

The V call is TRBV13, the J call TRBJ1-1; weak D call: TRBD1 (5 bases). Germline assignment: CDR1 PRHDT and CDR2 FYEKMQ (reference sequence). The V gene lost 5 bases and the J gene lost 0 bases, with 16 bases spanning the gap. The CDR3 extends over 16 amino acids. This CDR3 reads CASSVSYRIMNTEAFF. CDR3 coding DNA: TGTGCCAGCAGCGTAAGTTACAGGATCATGAACACTGAAGCTTTCTTT.

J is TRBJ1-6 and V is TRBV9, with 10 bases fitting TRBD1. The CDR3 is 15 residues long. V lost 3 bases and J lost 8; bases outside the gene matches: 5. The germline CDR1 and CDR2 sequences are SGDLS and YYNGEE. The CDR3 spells CASSALGTGDSPLHF. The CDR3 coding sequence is TGTGCCAGCAGCGCCCTAGGGACAGGGGATTCACCCCTCCACTTT.

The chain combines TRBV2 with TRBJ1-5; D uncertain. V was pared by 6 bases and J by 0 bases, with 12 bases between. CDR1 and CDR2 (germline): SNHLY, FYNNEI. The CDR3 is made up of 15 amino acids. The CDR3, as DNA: TGTGCCAGCAGAAACAGCTTCCTTAGCAATCAGCCCCAGCATTTT. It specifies CASRNSFLSNQPQHF.

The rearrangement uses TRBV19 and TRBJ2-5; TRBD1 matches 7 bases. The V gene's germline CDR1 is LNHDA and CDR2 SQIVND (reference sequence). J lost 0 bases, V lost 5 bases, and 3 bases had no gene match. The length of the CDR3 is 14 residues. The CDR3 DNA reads TGTGCCAGTAGTTCGGGACAGTACCAAGAGACCCAGTACTTC. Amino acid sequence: CASSSGQYQETQYF.

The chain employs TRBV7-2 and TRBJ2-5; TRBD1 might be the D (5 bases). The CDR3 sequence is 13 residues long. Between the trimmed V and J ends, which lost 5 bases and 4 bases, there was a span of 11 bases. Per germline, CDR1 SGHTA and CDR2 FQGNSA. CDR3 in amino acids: CASSPGYRETQYF. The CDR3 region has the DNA TGTGCCAGCAGCCCAGGGTACAGAGAGACCCAGTACTTC.

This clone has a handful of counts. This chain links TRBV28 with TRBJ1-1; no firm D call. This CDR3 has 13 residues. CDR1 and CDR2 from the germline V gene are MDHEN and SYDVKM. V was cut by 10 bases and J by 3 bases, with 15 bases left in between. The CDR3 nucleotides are TGTGCCACGACCGACACCATGTACACTGAAGCTTTCTTT. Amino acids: CATTDTMYTEAFF.

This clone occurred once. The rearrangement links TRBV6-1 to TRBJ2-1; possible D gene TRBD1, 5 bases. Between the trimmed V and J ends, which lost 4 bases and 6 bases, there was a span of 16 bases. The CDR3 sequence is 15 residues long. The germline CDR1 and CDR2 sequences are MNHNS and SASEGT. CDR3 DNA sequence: TGTGCCAGCAGTGGGGGCAGGTCCTCACGCAATGAGCAGTTCTTC. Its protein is CASSGGRSSRNEQFF.

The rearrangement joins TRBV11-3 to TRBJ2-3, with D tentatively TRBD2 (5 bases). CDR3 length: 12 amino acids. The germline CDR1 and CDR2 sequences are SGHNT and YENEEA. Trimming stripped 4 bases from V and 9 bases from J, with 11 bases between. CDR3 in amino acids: CASSYGEGTQYF. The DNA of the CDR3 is TGTGCCAGCAGCTACGGAGAGGGCACGCAGTATTTT. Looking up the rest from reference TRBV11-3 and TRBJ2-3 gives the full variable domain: EAGVVQSPRYKIIEKKQPVAFWCNPISGHNTLYWYLQNLGQGPELLIRYENEEAVDDSQLPKDRFSAERLKGVDSTLKIQPAELGDSAVYLCASSYGEGTQYFGPGTRLTVL.

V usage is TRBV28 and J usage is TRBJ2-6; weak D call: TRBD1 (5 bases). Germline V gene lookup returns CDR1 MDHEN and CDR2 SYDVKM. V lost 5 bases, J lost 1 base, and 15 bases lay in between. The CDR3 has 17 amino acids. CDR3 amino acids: CASSAGRALSGANVLTF. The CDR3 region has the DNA TGTGCCAGCAGTGCAGGCAGGGCCCTATCTGGGGCCAACGTCCTGACTTTC.

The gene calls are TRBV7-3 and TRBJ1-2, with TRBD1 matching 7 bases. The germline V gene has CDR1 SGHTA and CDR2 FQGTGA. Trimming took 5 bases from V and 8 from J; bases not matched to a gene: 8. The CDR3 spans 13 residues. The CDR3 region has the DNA TGTGCCAGCAGCCCCCGGACAGGAAGCGGCTACACCTTC. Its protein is CASSPRTGSGYTF.

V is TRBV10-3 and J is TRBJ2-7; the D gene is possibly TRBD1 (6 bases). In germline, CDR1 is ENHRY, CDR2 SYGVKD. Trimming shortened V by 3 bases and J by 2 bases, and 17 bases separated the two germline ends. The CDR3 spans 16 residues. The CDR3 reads CAISDLTGRQAYEQYF. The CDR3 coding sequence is TGTGCCATCAGTGACCTCACGGGGAGACAGGCCTACGAGCAGTACTTC.

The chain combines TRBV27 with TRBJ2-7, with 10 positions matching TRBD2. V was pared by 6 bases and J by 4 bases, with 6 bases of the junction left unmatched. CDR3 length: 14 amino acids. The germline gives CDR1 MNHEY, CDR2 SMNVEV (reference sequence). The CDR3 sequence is CASRASGRGYEQYF. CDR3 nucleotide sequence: TGTGCCAGCAGGGCTAGCGGGAGAGGGTACGAGCAGTACTTC.

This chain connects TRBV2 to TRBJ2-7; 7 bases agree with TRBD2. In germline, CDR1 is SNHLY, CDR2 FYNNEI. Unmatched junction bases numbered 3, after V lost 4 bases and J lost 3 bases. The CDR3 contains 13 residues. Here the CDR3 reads CASSGTSSYEQYF. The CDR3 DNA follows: TGTGCCAGCAGTGGGACTAGTAGCTACGAGCAGTACTTC.

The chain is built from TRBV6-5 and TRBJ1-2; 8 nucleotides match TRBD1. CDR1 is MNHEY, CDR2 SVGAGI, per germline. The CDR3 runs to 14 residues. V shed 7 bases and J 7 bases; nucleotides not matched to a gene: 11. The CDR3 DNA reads TGTGCCAGCACCAACGGGCAGGGGGCAGGTGGCTACACCTTC. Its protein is CASTNGQGAGGYTF.

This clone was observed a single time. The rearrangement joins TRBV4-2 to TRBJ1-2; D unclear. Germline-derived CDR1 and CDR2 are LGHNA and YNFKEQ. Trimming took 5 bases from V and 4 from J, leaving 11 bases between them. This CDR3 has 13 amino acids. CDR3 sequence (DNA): TGTGCCAGCAGCTTGGCCGGGATCTATGGCTACACCTTC. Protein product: CASSLAGIYGYTF.

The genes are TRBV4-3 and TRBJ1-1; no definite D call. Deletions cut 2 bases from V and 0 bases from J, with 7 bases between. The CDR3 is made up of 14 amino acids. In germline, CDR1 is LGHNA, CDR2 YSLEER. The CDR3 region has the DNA TGCGCCAGCAGCCAATACCCGGTGAACACTGAAGCTTTCTTT. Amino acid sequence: CASSQYPVNTEAFF.

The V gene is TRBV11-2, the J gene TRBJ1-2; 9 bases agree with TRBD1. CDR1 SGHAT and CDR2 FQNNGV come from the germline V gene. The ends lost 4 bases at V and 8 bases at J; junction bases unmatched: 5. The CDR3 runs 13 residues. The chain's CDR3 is CASSSQGAGGYTF. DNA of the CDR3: TGTGCCAGCAGCTCACAGGGGGCAGGCGGCTACACCTTC.

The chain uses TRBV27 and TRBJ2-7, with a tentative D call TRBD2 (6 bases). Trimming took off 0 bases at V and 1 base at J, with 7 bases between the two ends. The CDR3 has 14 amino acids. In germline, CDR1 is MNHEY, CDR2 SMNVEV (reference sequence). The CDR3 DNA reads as TGTGCCAGCAGTTTATCGGGGAGGTCCTACGAGCAGTACTTC. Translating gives CASSLSGRSYEQYF.